The text below deals with one TCR beta chain. What it binds is not known. The data were obtained in a study of shared clonotypes between healthy human individuals. General observations from the study: The researchers took only blood, and tissue repertoires probably look different. Even with large depth, rarefaction showed that sorted-subset sequencing was incomplete. Generally, naive subsets came out with larger estimated richness than memory subsets.

The junction had 13 bases not matched to a gene; V was cut back by 7 bases and J by 4 bases. The CDR3 has 16 residues. The germline V gene has CDR1 LGHNA and CDR2 YNFKEQ. The DNA input per sorted-subset replicate PCR was roughly 180 ng, corresponding to tens of thousands of T cell genomes. Sequencing used immunoSEQ multiplex PCR; TCRdb keeps in-frame clones, though not all of them. The sample holds about a million clones, approximately 80% seen once. V usage is TRBV4-2 and J usage is TRBJ2-1, with TRBD2 identical over 7 bases. The TCR originated in a man between 18 and 29 years old in good health. Some clones in this sample may be carry-over from other donors' samples. The sequenced material came from memory CD4+ T cells from PBMCs. The sample's subset: CD45RA-negative fraction. CDR3 nucleotide sequence: TGTGCCAGCACTCACGGGGACTACAAGCCGTACAATGAGCAGTTCTTC. It encodes CASTHGDYKPYNEQFF.